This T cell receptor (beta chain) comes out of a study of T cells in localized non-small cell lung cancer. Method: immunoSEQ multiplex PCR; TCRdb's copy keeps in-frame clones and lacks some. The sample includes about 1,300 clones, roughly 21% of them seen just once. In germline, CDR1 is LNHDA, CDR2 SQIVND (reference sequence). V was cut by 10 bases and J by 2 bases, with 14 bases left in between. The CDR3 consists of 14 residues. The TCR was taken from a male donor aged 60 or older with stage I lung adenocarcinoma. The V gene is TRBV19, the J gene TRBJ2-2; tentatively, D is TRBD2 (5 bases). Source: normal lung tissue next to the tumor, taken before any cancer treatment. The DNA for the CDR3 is TGTGCCACCCAGAAAGACTACAACACCGGGGAGCTGTTTTTT. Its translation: CATQKDYNTGELFF.